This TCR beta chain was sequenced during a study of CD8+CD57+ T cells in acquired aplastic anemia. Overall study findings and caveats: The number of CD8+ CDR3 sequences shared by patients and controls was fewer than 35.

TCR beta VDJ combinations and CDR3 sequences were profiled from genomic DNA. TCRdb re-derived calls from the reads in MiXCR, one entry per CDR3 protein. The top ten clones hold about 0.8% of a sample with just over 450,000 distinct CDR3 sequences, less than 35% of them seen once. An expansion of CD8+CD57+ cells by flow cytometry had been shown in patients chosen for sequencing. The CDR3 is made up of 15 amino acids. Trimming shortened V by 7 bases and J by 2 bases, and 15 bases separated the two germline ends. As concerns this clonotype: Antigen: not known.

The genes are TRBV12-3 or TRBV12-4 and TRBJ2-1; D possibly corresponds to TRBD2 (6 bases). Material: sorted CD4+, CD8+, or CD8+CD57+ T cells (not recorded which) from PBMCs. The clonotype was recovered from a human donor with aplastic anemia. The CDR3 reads CASTETRRPYNEQFF. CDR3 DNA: TGTGCCAGCACCGAGACTAGGCGGCCCTACAATGAGCAGTTCTTC.